The 18 T cell receptor beta chains given below trace back to one sample, sequenced in a study of OX40 agonist ivuxolimab in advanced cancers. Method: immunoSEQ multiplex PCR; TCRdb's copy keeps in-frame clones and lacks some. The repertoire holds 70,000 to 85,000 clones, 90% seen once, with approximately 0.69% in the top ten. This specimen consisted of CD4+ or CD8+ T cells sorted from blood, obtained in a trial of the OX40 agonist ivuxolimab. The receptors come from an adult with an advanced solid tumor such as melanoma, head and neck, liver or kidney cancer.

This CDR3 is CASSQMGPRANYGYTF. DNA for the CDR3: TGTGCCAGCAGCCAGATGGGACCTCGAGCTAACTATGGCTACACCTTC. The V call is TRBV9, the J call TRBJ1-2; a possible D gene is TRBD1 (5 bases). V was shortened by 4 bases and J by 0 bases, with 16 bases between the two germline ends. Germline V lookup: CDR1 SGDLS, CDR2 YYNGEE. The CDR3 extends over 16 amino acids.

This clone occurred once. This chain links TRBV7-9 with TRBJ2-5, with D perhaps TRBD1 (5 bases). V lost 1 base and J 0 bases, leaving 15 bases between the germline ends. The CDR3 runs to 17 residues. CDR1 and CDR2 (germline): SEHNR, FQNEAQ (reference sequence). CDR3 nucleotides: TGTGCCAGCAGCTTAGTTATGGACACCTTATACCAAGAGACCCAGTACTTC. Its translation is CASSLVMDTLYQETQYF.

This clone was found once. The chain couples TRBV7-2 to TRBJ2-7; TRBD2 agrees at 7 bases. The CDR3 extends over 15 amino acids. CDR1 and CDR2 from the germline V gene are SGHTA and FQGNSA. The junction had 12 bases not matched to a gene; V was cut back by 7 bases and J by 3 bases. CDR3 bases: TGTGCCAGCAACACTCCACCGGGAGGTAACTACGAGCAGTACTTC. It yields the protein CASNTPPGGNYEQYF.

The CDR3 nucleotides are TGTGCCAGCAGTTCCACAGGGACGTACACTGAAGCTTTCTTT. Protein product: CASSSTGTYTEAFF. The chain has TRBV28 and TRBJ1-1, with D possibly matching TRBD1 (6 bases). Looked up from germline, CDR1 is MDHEN and CDR2 is SYDVKM. Trimming took 4 bases from V and 3 from J, leaving 12 bases between them. CDR3 length equals 14 residues. The whole variable domain, filled in from reference TRBV28 and TRBJ1-1, reads DVKVTQSSRYLVKRTGEKVFLECVQDMDHENMFWYRQDPGLGLRLIYFSYDVKMKEKGDIPEGYSVSREKKERFSLILESASTNQTSMYLCASSSTGTYTEAFFGQGTRLTVV.

The J gene is TRBJ1-4, the V gene TRBV5-4, with D tentatively TRBD1 (5 bases). The germline gives CDR1 SGHNT, CDR2 YYREEE (reference sequence). The CDR3 runs 15 residues. Trimming cost V 4 bases and J 10 bases, with 20 bases left between them. The CDR3, as DNA: TGTGCCAGCAGCCTGGGCTTGCGAGGGGCGGCAAAACTGTTTTTT. It translates to CASSLGLRGAAKLFF. The full variable domain, with the rest looked up from reference TRBV5-4 and TRBJ1-4, is ETGVTQSPTHLIKTRGQQVTLRCSSQSGHNTVSWYQQALGQGPQFIFQYYREEENGRGNFPPRFSGLQFPNYSSELNVNALELDDSALYLCASSLGLRGAAKLFFGSGTQLSVL.

This clone was counted a single time. The chain couples TRBV9 to TRBJ2-2; D uncertain. The CDR3 extends over 12 amino acids. V lost 5 bases, J lost 5 bases, and 7 bases lay in between. The germline gives CDR1 SGDLS, CDR2 YYNGEE. DNA for the CDR3: TGTGCCAGCAGGAAAGATACCGGGGAGCTGTTTTTT. Amino acids: CASRKDTGELFF.

This chain's CDR3 is CASSVEALSSYNEQFF. CDR3 coding DNA: TGTGCCAGCAGCGTAGAGGCGCTGAGCTCCTACAATGAGCAGTTCTTC. V is TRBV9 and J is TRBJ2-1; D remains unclear. This CDR3 has 16 amino acids. The germline gives CDR1 SGDLS, CDR2 YYNGEE. V lost 0 bases to trimming and J lost 0 bases, with 10 bases between them.

CDR3 in amino acids: CASRSLAGVYNEQFF. The CDR3 region has the DNA TGTGCCAGCAGGTCACTAGCGGGAGTCTACAATGAGCAGTTCTTC. J is TRBJ2-1 and V is TRBV6-1; TRBD2 aligns across 11 bases. The CDR3 sequence is 15 residues long. Unmatched junction bases numbered 4, after V lost 6 bases and J lost 3 bases. Per germline, CDR1 MNHNS and CDR2 SASEGT.

The chain uses TRBV6-5 and TRBJ2-2; 7 nucleotides align to TRBD2. The CDR3 is 15 amino acids. After removal of 5 bases from V and 5 bases from J, the junction contained 8 bases not matched to a gene. Germline V CDR1 and CDR2: MNHEY, SVGAGI. Here the CDR3 reads CASSNGRLGTGELFF. The CDR3, as DNA: TGTGCCAGCAGTAACGGGAGGTTGGGGACCGGGGAGCTGTTTTTT.

The chain joins TRBV2 to TRBJ2-1, with a weak D call TRBD2 (6 bases). Per germline, CDR1 SNHLY and CDR2 FYNNEI. The germline V and J ends were trimmed by 11 bases and 6 bases, with 14 bases remaining between them. CDR3 length: 12 amino acids. This CDR3 is CAGGSVGNEQFF. The CDR3, as DNA: TGTGCCGGGGGGTCTGTAGGCAATGAGCAGTTCTTC. The full variable domain, rest sourced from reference TRBV2 and TRBJ2-1, is EPEVTQTPSHQVTQMGQEVILRCVPISNHLYFYWYRQILGQKVEFLVSFYNNEISEKSEIFDDQFSVERPDGSNFTLKIRSTKLEDSAMYFCAGGSVGNEQFFGPGTRLTVL.

The chain joins TRBV10-1 to TRBJ2-2, with D tentatively TRBD1 (6 bases). This CDR3 is 15 amino acids long. Trimming removed 6 bases from V and 2 bases from J, with 13 bases in between. Per the germline V gene, CDR1 is WNHNN and CDR2 is SYGVQD (reference sequence). The CDR3 is CASRGGTSNTGELFF. The CDR3, as DNA: TGCGCCAGCAGAGGTGGGACATCTAACACCGGGGAGCTGTTTTTT.

V and J are TRBV5-1 and TRBJ2-1; tentatively, D is TRBD2 (6 bases). Germline lookup yields CDR1 SGHRS and CDR2 YFSETQ. V shed 0 bases and J shed 0 bases, with 13 bases lying between them. CDR3 size: 17 residues. The chain's CDR3 is CASSLDMAGNSYNEQFF. The CDR3 bases are TGCGCCAGCAGCTTGGACATGGCGGGAAACTCCTACAATGAGCAGTTCTTC.

The chain couples TRBV7-2 to TRBJ2-7; 8 bases align to TRBD1. The length of the CDR3 is 14 residues. V lost 2 bases and J lost 4; bases outside the gene matches: 4. The germline V gene encodes CDR1 SGHTA and CDR2 FQGNSA. This CDR3 is CASSLQGAIYEQYF. The CDR3 DNA reads as TGTGCCAGCAGCTTACAGGGGGCGATTTACGAGCAGTACTTC.

This clone has a single count. The CDR3, as DNA: TGTGCCAGCACCCAAGGGTGGAAGACGAATGAGCAGTTCTTC. Its translation: CASTQGWKTNEQFF. V usage is TRBV7-2 and J usage is TRBJ2-1; D not resolved. Germline lookup yields CDR1 SGHTA and CDR2 FQGNSA. Deletions cut 7 bases from V and 7 bases from J, with 17 bases between. The CDR3 totals 14 residues.

The chain is built from TRBV5-8 and TRBJ1-1; 7 nucleotides line up with TRBD1. V lost 0 bases and J lost 1; bases outside the gene matches: 6. The CDR3 sequence is 16 residues long. Germline V CDR1 and CDR2: SGHTS, YDEGEE. The CDR3 sequence is CASSLEKGTANTEAFF. The CDR3 nucleotides read TGTGCCAGCAGCTTGGAAAAGGGGACAGCGAACACTGAAGCTTTCTTT.

This clone appeared a few times. The V gene is TRBV7-6, the J gene TRBJ2-2; D is perhaps TRBD2 (5 bases). The CDR3 is 16 amino acids. The germline V gene has CDR1 SGHVS and CDR2 FNYEAQ. V was trimmed by 5 bases and J by 0 bases, leaving 13 bases between them. CDR3 bases: TGTGCCAGCAGCCCCCAGGACTCCTCGAACACCGGGGAGCTGTTTTTT. It codes for CASSPQDSSNTGELFF.

The genes are TRBV4-1 and TRBJ1-6, with a possible D match to TRBD1 (5 bases). CDR1 and CDR2 (germline): MGHRA, YSYEKL. Trimming took 4 bases from V and 8 from J, leaving 15 bases between them. The CDR3 is made up of 15 amino acids. The CDR3 DNA is TGCGCCAGCAGCCCCCGACCGGGGGTGGATTCACCCCTCCACTTT. Translated: CASSPRPGVDSPLHF.

The rearrangement uses TRBV6-1 and TRBJ2-7; a weak D match, TRBD2 (6 bases). The CDR3 spans 12 residues. The V and J ends lost 6 bases and 6 bases respectively, with 12 bases between them. Germline V gene data show CDR1 as MNHNS and CDR2 as SASEGT. The CDR3 DNA is TGTGCCAGCAGCCTGGGGGGAATCGAGCAGTACTTC. As protein: CASSLGGIEQYF.